This TCR beta chain was sequenced during a study of blood T cell repertoires in COVID-19 (dated by TCRdb to 2019 to 2021). About the full investigation: Samples covering the acute and convalescent phases of COVID-19 were provided by collaborators in the United States, Italy and Spain. The prospective study material was composed of cDNA or gDNA derived from T cells, B-cell-depleted T cells, or PBMCs. The dataset comprised deeply sampled blood TCRbeta repertoires from subjects exposed to, actively infected with, or recovered from COVID-19. The repertoires were released in a freely available public database meant as a resource for research on the immune response to SARS-CoV-2. Samples came from the ongoing ImmuneRACE study (first 160 participants) plus 1,254 subjects from 6 global collaborators. Nearly every sample came with metadata listing a de-identified subject ID, COVID-19 status, age in years and sex. Where available, HLA class I and class II types were obtained from metadata supplied by the sample provider rather than from assay-based typing. Overall study results and their limits: Clinical and demographic metadata were provided uncurated, with the amount varying by source and participant.

Collaborating institutions collected whole blood in K2EDTA tubes following their own protocols. For TCRbeta analysis, collaborators shipped samples as frozen whole blood, isolated PBMCs, or DNA extracted from either of those sample types. TCRbeta CDR3 regions were amplified from genomic DNA using the immunoSEQ Assay, a bias-controlled multiplex PCR. The paper's data handling went like this. The number of nucleated cells in each sample was estimated by amplification of reference gene primers within the assay. Sequence reads were collapsed and filtered to measure the absolute abundance of every unique TCRbeta CDR3 rearrangement. For each sample, productive Simpson clonality was calculated by taking the square root of Simpson's diversity index across productive rearrangements. Sourced from immuneACCESS, this table was stored by TCRdb with only in-frame sequences that have V and J called. A share of the clones is absent; for the studies checked, an unresolved V gene accounts for under half, and the remainder has no known explanation. Clone size and the V and J calls come from that table; the DNA yielded D and trimming. In this sample the table shows fewer than 250,000 clones, 65% to 85% of which occur a single time. The ten largest clones represent more than 8% of the sample.

Comments on this clone: Its antigen remains undetermined. No clone much larger than this one lies a single base away; base qualities are absent.

Material: peripheral blood. The receptor's source is a woman aged 45-60 years with acute or convalescent COVID-19.

The CDR3: CASSQSGQSYTF. Read as DNA, the sequence is TGTGCCAGCAGCCAGTCGGGACAAAGCTACACCTTC. The chain is encoded by TRBV3-1 (or the pseudogene TRBV3-2) joined to TRBJ1-2; TRBD1 could be the D gene, as 6 bases match. From the cysteine through the phenylalanine, the CDR3 covers 12 amino acids. Only the CDR3 region is kept as DNA, spanning 36 bases read in frame from base 1. V loses 3 bases, J loses 9 bases, and the germline ends lie 11 bases apart. Taken from the germline V gene (reference sequence), the CDR1 and CDR2 loops are LGHDT and YNNKEL.